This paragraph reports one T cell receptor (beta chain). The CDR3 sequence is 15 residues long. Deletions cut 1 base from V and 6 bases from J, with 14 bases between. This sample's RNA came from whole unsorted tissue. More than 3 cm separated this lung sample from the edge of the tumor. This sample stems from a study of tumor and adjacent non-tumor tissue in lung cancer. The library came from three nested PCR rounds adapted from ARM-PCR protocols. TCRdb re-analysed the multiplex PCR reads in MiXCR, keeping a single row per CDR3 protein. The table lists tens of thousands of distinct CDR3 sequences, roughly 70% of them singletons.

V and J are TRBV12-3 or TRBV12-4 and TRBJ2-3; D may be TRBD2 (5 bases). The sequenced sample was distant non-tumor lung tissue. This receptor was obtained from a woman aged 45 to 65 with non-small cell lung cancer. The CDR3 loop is CASSLGPGGEDTQYF. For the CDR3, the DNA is TGTGCCAGCAGTTTAGGTCCAGGAGGCGAGGATACGCAGTATTTT.